This T cell receptor (beta chain) was sequenced in a study of Tregs in tolerant kidney transplant recipients (dated by TCRdb to the late 2010s). Regarding the study in general: The study used TCRbeta sequencing to identify donor-specific regulatory T cells before combined kidney and bone marrow transplantation, then tracked those cells after transplant. In 3 healthy controls, several methods of expanding Tregs specific for an allogeneic donor were compared by TCRbeta repertoire sequencing. General study outcomes and caveats: The study was constrained by small patient numbers, and validation of the findings is required in larger populations and under other immunosuppression protocols. Biological reproducibility was not directly assessed, although technical replication error appeared to be minimal. The most biologically relevant and donor-specific TCRbeta repertoire appeared to be identified by expanding Tregs with activated donor B cells.

Taken from cysteine to phenylalanine, the CDR3 has 17 residues. The CDR3 DNA has 51 bases and is translated from base 1. For TCRbeta CDR3 sequencing, genomic DNA from the sorted cells was extracted using the QIAGEN DNeasy Blood and Tissue Kit. Through immunoSEQ, high-throughput TCRbeta CDR3 sequencing was done commercially, including PCR amplification with internal controls and bias correction. Under the source paper's analysis protocol: Unique productive TCRbeta sequences were defined by CDR3 nucleotide sequence when primers matched and otherwise by CDR3 amino acid sequence together with Vbeta and Jbeta genes. To correct sorting error, sequences shared between sorted populations at a frequency ratio of 2:1 or less were removed; the rest were assigned to the higher population. Donor-reactive sequences were defined as at least 5-fold expanded in CFSE-low cells versus unstimulated cells, with frequency of at least 0.01% in CFSE-low cells. Jensen-Shannon divergence, calculated on the top 100 TCRbeta sequences ranked by frequency, was used to quantify repertoire divergence. For any sample with multiple sequencing runs, sorting error was corrected in each run separately before the runs were pooled. TCRdb re-hosts the immuneACCESS table, in-frame sequences only. Its copies lack some clones; in the studies checked, an unresolved V gene accounts for under half of them, and the cause for the rest is not known. From that table come the V and J calls and clone size; the DNA was used to work out D and trimming. Here the sample has 110,000 or so clones; roughly nine tenths occur a single time. Clones ranked in the top ten supply more than 0.5% of the sample.

Thawed PBMCs were FACS-sorted into unstimulated Tregs (CD4+CD25+CD127-), CD4+ non-Tregs (CD4+CD25-), CD4 cells and CD8 cells. Healthy control blood was obtained either as purchased buffy coats or from healthy volunteers. Healthy control blood was processed by Ficoll density gradient to PBMCs and cryopreserved; patient PBMCs were collected before and after transplant. For this clone: No antigen is known for it. Base qualities were left out, and no much larger clone turns up one base away.

The receptor's source is a human donor in good health. What was sequenced was CD4+ T cells from blood. The chain is assembled from TRBV1 and TRBJ1-5; the listed D gene, TRBD1, was not tested against the DNA. TRBV1 is flagged as a pseudogene. Here is the DNA: TGCACCAGCAGCCAAGATGGGTGGACAGATGCCAATCAGCCCCAGCATTTT. Translated, it reads CTSSQDGWTDANQPQHF.